This T cell receptor (beta chain) was identified in a study of molecular identifiers for immune sequencing clone quantification. Overall study results and limits: Barcode-sharing identical TCR molecules could underestimate highly expanded clone sizes.

The V gene end was trimmed by 2 bases and the J gene end by 4 bases; junction bases not matched to a gene: 14. Germline V gives CDR1 SNHLY, CDR2 FYNNEI. The CDR3 is made up of 18 amino acids. Between roughly 18,000 and 1,100,000 sorted cells, with 10%, 30% or 50% RNA, yielded naive CD8 libraries. To note about this clonotype: Its antigen is unidentified.

TCRdb independently ran MiXCR on the PCR reads; one entry per CDR3 protein. The table includes 460,000 or so distinct CDR3 sequences, around 23% detected once. The clonotype comes from a human donor in good health. Some libraries in this study had Jurkat cell RNA spiked in. Sequencing was done on a sample of naive CD8+ T cells from blood, with Jurkat cell RNA spiked in. Subset defined: FACS-sorted CD8+CD4-CCR7+CD45RA+ naive T cells. The V and J genes are TRBV2 and TRBJ2-7; 10 nucleotides match TRBD2. CDR3: CASSELKSAGTSDYEQYF. CDR3 nucleotides: TGTGCCAGCAGTGAATTGAAAAGCGCCGGGACTAGCGATTACGAGCAGTACTTC. Full variable domain (outside the CDR3, taken from reference TRBV2 and TRBJ2-7): EPEVTQTPSHQVTQMGQEVILRCVPISNHLYFYWYRQILGQKVEFLVSFYNNEISEKSEIFDDQFSVERPDGSNFTLKIRSTKLEDSAMYFCASSELKSAGTSDYEQYFGPGTRLTVT.